What follows describes a single TCR beta chain. The antigen remains undetermined. The source of the sample is a study of shared clonotypes between healthy human individuals. Study background: CD8 memory received one plate per donor, CD8 naive two, CD4 memory three and CD4 naive three. Whole-study findings and limits: Sequencing depth was a factor that was expected to affect clonotype sharing among donors.

The CDR3 length is 14 residues. Germline values: CDR1 SQVTM, CDR2 ANQGSEA. V was shortened by 4 bases and J by 2 bases, with 15 bases between the two germline ends. The authors' processing: ImmunoSEQ output held junction-only sequences without quality scores, so filtering differed. TCRdb's table, derived via immunoSEQ multiplex PCR, lists solely in-frame clones and lacks some. V and J calls and clone size are copied from that table; D and trimming were computed from the DNA. The table records 2 million to 2.5 million clones, more than 85% of them present only once. Healthy HIV-negative adults without recent acute infections or vaccinations served as donors.

Material: naive CD4+ T cells from PBMCs. Stated subset: CD45RA+ positively selected. The sequence came from a man aged 18 to 35 in good health. Some clones in this sample may be carry-over from other donors' samples. J is TRBJ2-7 and V is TRBV29-1, with D unresolved. CDR3 residues: CSVAAQVAPYEQYF. DNA for the CDR3: TGCAGCGTTGCCGCCCAGGTAGCACCCTACGAGCAGTACTTC.